This T cell receptor beta chain was captured by sequencing in a study of T cell repertoires in cytomegalovirus infection. Study-wide results and limits: There were HLA-C-restricted CMV-specific TCR beta clonotypes dominating the ex vivo response.

Via MiXCR, TCRdb re-called the reads, giving one row per CDR3 protein. The data hold roughly 150,000 distinct CDR3 sequences, with approximately 21% observed a single time. Per the germline V gene, CDR1 is LNHNV and CDR2 is YYDKDF (reference sequence). The CDR3 is 16 residues long. V dropped 0 bases and J dropped 10 bases, with 16 bases sitting between them. Note on this clonotype: Antigen: not known.

The sequence derives from a human donor in good health (CMV status not recorded). Some clones in this sample may be carry-over from other donors' samples. Sequencing was performed on CD8+ T cells from cultured PBMCs, taken from culture after CMV antigen stimulation. This chain links TRBV15 with TRBJ1-6, with D maybe TRBD1 (6 bases). CDR3 sequence (DNA): TGTGCCACCAGCAGAGATGGGCAGGGGTCTAGCTCACCCCTCCACTTT. As protein: CATSRDGQGSSSPLHF.